Sequencing of this T cell receptor beta chain was carried out in a study of technical replicates of blood from several donors (dated by TCRdb to about 2017). On this clone: The antigen this receptor binds is unknown. No base quality information exists; no much larger clone differs at one position.

Receptor amplification or capture employed the immunoSEQ multiplex PCR assay. In its TCRdb copy, this immuneACCESS table keeps in-frame sequences only and misses some clones. Where compared with another copy, unresolved V genes explain less than half of these, and the others have no known cause. This sample has about 80,000 clones in its table, and 85% to 95% of those were observed once. Of the sample, more than 0.3% is held by the ten largest clones. This TCR derives from a human donor in good health. The specimen was T cells isolated from PBMCs.

In nucleotide form, the sequence is TGTGCTAGTGGTTTGGTACTGGGTAAAGGGGATGAGCAGTTCTTC. Its product reads: CASGLVLGKGDEQFF. The chain employs TRBV12-5 and TRBJ2-1; a tentative D match to TRBD1 spans 5 bases. Reading from cysteine to phenylalanine, the CDR3 counts 15 amino acids. Of the read, only the CDR3 DNA is kept; its 45 bases are in frame from base 1. CDR1 and CDR2 (LGHNT, FRNRAP) derive from the germline V gene. The V end loses 0 bases and the J end loses 8 bases, and a stretch of 14 bases separates them.